Each of the 19 T cell receptor beta chains below was sequenced from the same sample in a study of CD8+ T cells in alopecia areata. Extraction and reverse transcription of RNA yielded cDNA as the sequencing template. Libraries were prepared by immunoSEQ multiplex PCR; TCRdb keeps only in-frame clonotypes and omits some of them. The table shows fewer than 250,000 clones, with more than 30% occurring only once. The treatment denotes: oral pan-JAK inhibitor, 5-10 mg twice daily. Sequencing was performed on CD4+ T cells sorted from blood, taken at roughly week 30, from a patient treated with tofacitinib. The receptors originated from a human donor with alopecia areata.

The J gene is TRBJ1-5, the V gene TRBV12-5; no clear D. Trimming pared 5 bases from V and 5 bases from J, leaving 10 bases between. CDR3 length equals 13 residues. Looked up from germline, CDR1 is LGHNT and CDR2 is FRNRAP. The CDR3 spells CASGLDGDQPQHF. In nucleotides, the CDR3 is TGTGCTAGTGGTCTGGACGGGGATCAGCCCCAGCATTTT. The whole variable domain, remainder taken from reference TRBV12-5 and TRBJ1-5, is DARVTQTPRHKVTEMGQEVTMRCQPILGHNTVFWYRQTMMQGLELLAYFRNRAPLDDSGMPKDRFSAEMPDATLATLKIQPSEPRDSAVYFCASGLDGDQPQHFGDGTRLSIL.

The table lists this clone with a few counts. The chain combines TRBV4-2 with TRBJ2-5; 7 bases fit TRBD1. With the DNA end fitting TRBJ2-7 better, the J assignment may be wrong. The CDR3 covers 16 residues. Per the germline V gene, CDR1 is LGHNA and CDR2 is YNFKEQ. CDR3 region: CASSQDYSGGAYEQYF. Here the CDR3 DNA reads TGTGCCAGCAGCCAAGACTATTCAGGGGGAGCCTACGAGCAGTACTTC.

This clone was seen a few times. The rearrangement uses TRBV4-2 and TRBJ1-3, with a possible D match to TRBD1 (6 bases). Trimming left V 1 base short and J 1 base short, with 11 bases between. This CDR3 comprises 16 residues. CDR1 and CDR2 (germline): LGHNA, YNFKEQ. The CDR3 coding sequence is TGTGCCAGCAGCCAAGCACAGGGCGATTCTGGAAACACCATATATTTT. It encodes CASSQAQGDSGNTIYF.

CDR3 in DNA: TGCGCCAGCATAGGTGAGGGGGCGTCCCGGATTGAAGCTTTCTTT. Its protein product is CASIGEGASRIEAFF. The chain is built from TRBV5-1 and TRBJ1-1; 7 nucleotides match TRBD1. The CDR3 is made up of 15 amino acids. V shed 6 bases, J shed 7 bases, and the junction held 15 bases outside the gene matches. CDR1 is SGHRS and CDR2 is YFSETQ in the germline V gene.

This chain connects TRBV15 to TRBJ2-1; TRBD2 is a possible D gene (5 bases). The CDR3 sequence is 16 residues long. Germline values: CDR1 LNHNV, CDR2 YYDKDF (reference sequence). V lost 0 bases and J 0 bases, leaving 9 bases between the germline ends. The CDR3 is CATSRDRAVSYNEQFF. CDR3 nucleotides: TGTGCCACCAGCAGAGATCGAGCGGTCTCCTACAATGAGCAGTTCTTC.

The gene calls are TRBV5-4 and TRBJ1-6, with TRBD1 matching 8 bases. Trimming removed 4 bases from V and 7 bases from J; junction bases left unmatched: 7. This CDR3 is built from 15 residues. Germline CDR1 SGHNT, CDR2 YYREEE (reference sequence). CDR3 protein: CASSARTGLNSPLHF. Written as DNA, the CDR3 is TGTGCCAGCAGCGCCCGGACAGGGTTGAATTCACCCCTCCACTTT.

The J gene is TRBJ1-2, the V gene TRBV6-5, with 7 bases that match TRBD1. Losses at the gene ends were 6 bases for V and 2 bases for J; bases not matched to a gene: 3. Looked up from germline, CDR1 is MNHEY and CDR2 is SVGAGI. This CDR3 is built from 13 residues. In nucleotides, the CDR3 is TGTGCCAGCAGCCCGGACAGGAACTATGGCTACACCTTC. Translation gives CASSPDRNYGYTF.

The chain carries TRBV7-2 and TRBJ2-1; TRBD2 matches 11 bases. V dropped 1 base and J dropped 4; count of bases not matched to a gene: 9. This CDR3 is built from 18 residues. Per germline, CDR1 SGHTA and CDR2 FQGNSA. CDR3 region: CASSLEAGLAGLYNEQFF. Here the CDR3 DNA reads TGTGCCAGCAGCTTAGAGGCAGGACTAGCGGGCTTATACAATGAGCAGTTCTTC.

The chain carries TRBV25-1 and TRBJ1-1, with D hard to call. The CDR3 length is 11 residues. The V end was cut by 7 bases, the J end by 11 bases, with 14 bases between. Germline CDR1 is MGHDK and CDR2 is SYGVNS. DNA for the CDR3: TGTGCCAGCATAGTGTCCGGTAGGGCTTTCTTT. This encodes CASIVSGRAFF.

The chain links TRBV7-9 to TRBJ1-1, with D unclear. Per germline, CDR1 SEHNR and CDR2 FQNEAQ (reference sequence). The length of the CDR3 is 14 residues. Trimming removed 5 bases at V and 2 bases at J, with 12 bases between. CDR3 protein: CASSERMSNTEAFF. The CDR3 DNA follows: TGTGCCAGCAGCGAGCGCATGTCCAACACTGAAGCTTTCTTT. The complete variable domain, with remaining parts taken from reference TRBV7-9 and TRBJ1-1, reads DTGVSQNPRHKITKRGQNVTFRCDPISEHNRLYWYRQTLGQGPEFLTYFQNEAQLEKSRLLSDRFSAERPKGSFSTLEIQRTEQGDSAMYLCASSERMSNTEAFFGQGTRLTVV.

This clone was counted at least ten times. CDR3: CASSRGLAGAPYF. In DNA, the CDR3 is TGTGCCAGCAGCCGGGGACTAGCGGGAGCTCCGTATTTT. V and J are TRBV14 and TRBJ2-3; 14 nucleotides agree with TRBD2. V gave up 4 bases and J gave up 14 bases; unmatched junction bases: 5. The CDR3 contains 13 residues. The V gene's germline CDR1 is SGHDN and CDR2 FVKESK.

This clone was found many times. This sequence joins TRBV27 and TRBJ2-7; unclear D gene. Germline loops: CDR1 MNHEY, CDR2 SMNVEV (reference sequence). Trimming took off 4 bases at V and 0 bases at J, with 16 bases between the two ends. This CDR3 contains 16 residues. The DNA of the CDR3 is TGTGCCAGCAGTTCGCAGCGAAGGTCCCCCTCCTACGAGCAGTACTTC. It translates to CASSSQRRSPSYEQYF.

The chain combines TRBV18 with TRBJ2-1; perhaps TRBD2 as D (6 bases). The CDR3 spans 16 residues. Germline V lookup: CDR1 KGHSH, CDR2 LQKENI. V lost 0 bases, J lost 9 bases, and 18 bases lay in between. CDR3 in DNA: TGTGCCAGCTCACCACCTTCGACGGGAGCTCTCGGTGAGCAGTTCTTC. Amino acids: CASSPPSTGALGEQFF. Based on the CDR3 plus reference TRBV18 and TRBJ2-1, the full variable domain is NAGVMQNPRHLVRRRGQEARLRCSPMKGHSHVYWYRQLPEEGLKFMVYLQKENIIDESGMPKERFSAEFPKEGPSILRIQQVVRGDSAAYFCASSPPSTGALGEQFFGPGTRLTVL.

V and J are TRBV5-1 and TRBJ2-1; 7 nucleotides match TRBD2. The ends lost 4 bases at V and 9 bases at J; junction bases unmatched: 4. Germline V CDR1 and CDR2: SGHRS, YFSETQ. The CDR3 length is 12 residues. Here the CDR3 DNA reads TGCGCCAGCAGCACACCGGGAGGTGAGCAGTTCTTC. Residues: CASSTPGGEQFF.

V and J are TRBV29-1 and TRBJ2-1; D might be TRBD2 (6 bases). CDR3 length: 15 residues. CDR1 and CDR2 from the germline V gene are SQVTM and ANQGSEA. Deletions cut 5 bases from V and 2 bases from J, with 16 bases between. The CDR3 DNA reads as TGCAGCGTTTTCGGCGGGACGGACGCCTACAATGAGCAGTTCTTC. Protein: CSVFGGTDAYNEQFF.

As to this clone: Other DNA sequences within the sample encode an identical CDR3. This chain uses TRBV5-1 with TRBJ2-1; 9 bases match TRBD1. Per germline, CDR1 SGHRS and CDR2 YFSETQ. V trimming: 4 bases; J trimming: 6 bases; junction bases outside the gene matches: 2. The CDR3 is made up of 13 amino acids. CDR3 nucleotide sequence: TGCGCCAGCAGCCCGGGACAGGGCAATGAGCAGTTCTTC. Its protein product is CASSPGQGNEQFF.

This clone was observed once. The rearrangement uses TRBV5-6 and TRBJ1-5; TRBD1 matches 8 bases. The germline V gene has CDR1 SGHDT and CDR2 YYEEEE. After removal of 3 bases from V and 1 base from J, the junction contained 3 bases not matched to a gene. The CDR3 sequence is 15 residues long. CDR3 DNA: TGTGCCAGCAGCTCCCACAGGGGGAGCAATCAGCCCCAGCATTTT. Amino acids: CASSSHRGSNQPQHF.

This clone was detected a few times. CDR3 coding DNA: TGTGCCAGCAGTCGGACAGGGACTACCGGGGAGCTGTTTTTT. Its protein product is CASSRTGTTGELFF. V is TRBV5-6 and J is TRBJ2-2, with TRBD1 matching over 8 bases. The CDR3 is 14 amino acids. The ends lost 5 bases at V and 5 bases at J; junction bases unmatched: 5. The germline V gene has CDR1 SGHDT and CDR2 YYEEEE.

Only a few counts were recorded for this clone. The chain has TRBV6-1 and TRBJ2-3; D might be TRBD1 (6 bases). This CDR3 has 14 amino acids. In germline, CDR1 is MNHNS, CDR2 SASEGT. V shed 8 bases and J shed 2 bases, with 14 bases lying between them. This chain's CDR3 is CASGPGQYTDTQYF. The CDR3 DNA sequence: TGTGCCAGCGGACCGGGACAATACACAGATACGCAGTATTTT.